This T cell receptor (beta chain) was captured in a study of T cells after yellow fever vaccination. Across the study: SMART-Seq v4 Ultra Low Input handled preparation of low-cell-number fractions.

Study-wide findings and caveats: A secondary response was less intense yet reached its peak sooner, at day 5 versus 15.

5'RACE template switching added a universal primer site and UMIs to TCR cDNA. One entry per CDR3 protein, called by TCRdb with MiXCR from the 5' RACE reads. This table holds around 250,000 distinct CDR3 sequences, 6.9% found once. On this clonotype itself: Its antigen remains unidentified. One end of the junction fails to match germline, which may point to a read error.

CDR3 length: 11 amino acids. Germline lookup yields CDR1 MNHEY and CDR2 SVGEGT. V usage is TRBV6-2 or TRBV6-3 and J usage is TRBJ2-1; the D is unclear. The source is a man in his thirties or forties who received the YFV17D yellow fever vaccine. The sample in question was CD4+ T cells sorted from PBMCs, obtained 15 days after the yellow fever booster vaccination. The CDR3: CASSGRIETAF. The CDR3 DNA follows: TGTGCCAGCAGCGGCCGAATCGAAACTGCCTTC.